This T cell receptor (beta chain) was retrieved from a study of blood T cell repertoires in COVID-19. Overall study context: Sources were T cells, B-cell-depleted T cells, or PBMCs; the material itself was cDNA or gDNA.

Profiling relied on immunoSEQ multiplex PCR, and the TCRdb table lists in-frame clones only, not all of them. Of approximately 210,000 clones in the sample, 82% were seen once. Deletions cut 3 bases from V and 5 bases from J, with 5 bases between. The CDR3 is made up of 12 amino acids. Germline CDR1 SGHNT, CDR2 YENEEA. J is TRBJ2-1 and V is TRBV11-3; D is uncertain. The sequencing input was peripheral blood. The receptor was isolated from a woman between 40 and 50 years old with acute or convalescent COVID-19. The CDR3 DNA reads TGTGCCAGCAGCTTCGGTGACAATGAGCAGTTCTTC. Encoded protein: CASSFGDNEQFF.